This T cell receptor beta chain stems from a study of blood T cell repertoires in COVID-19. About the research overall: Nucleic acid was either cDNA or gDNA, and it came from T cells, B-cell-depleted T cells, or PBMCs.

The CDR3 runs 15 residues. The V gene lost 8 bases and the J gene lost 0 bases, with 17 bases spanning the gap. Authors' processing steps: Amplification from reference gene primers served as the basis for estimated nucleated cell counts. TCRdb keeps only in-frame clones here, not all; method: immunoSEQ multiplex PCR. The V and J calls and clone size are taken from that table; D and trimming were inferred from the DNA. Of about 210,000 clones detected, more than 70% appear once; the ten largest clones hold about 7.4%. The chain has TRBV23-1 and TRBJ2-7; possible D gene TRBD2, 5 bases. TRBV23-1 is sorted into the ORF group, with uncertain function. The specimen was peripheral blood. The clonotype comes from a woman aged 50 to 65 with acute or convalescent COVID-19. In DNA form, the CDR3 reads TGCGCCAGCTACAACGGGGTGAGGAGCTCCTACGAGCAGTACTTC. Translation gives CASYNGVRSSYEQYF.